Presented here are 4 T cell receptor beta chains from one specimen sequenced in a study of tissue T cells after allogeneic stem cell transplantation. Sequenced by immunoSEQ multiplex PCR; TCRdb stores in-frame clones only, minus some. The table includes tens of thousands of clones, around 73% detected once. The specimen was sorted cells pooled from one or two spleens. Source of these receptors: a pool of C57BL/6 mice in good health.

This clone appeared a few times. These gene names are mouse names. From the germline J gene comes the end of the CDR3, since the read stops 1 residue before it. The genes are TRBV29 and TRBJ1-5; D is perhaps TRBD1 (6 bases). V was cut by 7 bases and J by 4 bases, with 11 bases left in between. This CDR3 comprises 13 residues. In germline, CDR1 is MSHET, CDR2 SYDVDS. CDR3 in amino acids: CASTRTENQAPLF. CDR3 DNA (partial): TGTGCTAGCACCCGGACAGAGAACCAGGCTCCGCTT. The complete variable domain, with remaining parts taken from reference TRBV29 and TRBJ1-5, reads DMKVTQMPRYLIKRMGENVLLECGQDMSHETMYWYRQDPGLGLQLIYISYDVDSNSEGDIPKGYRVSRKKREHFSLILDSAKTNQTSVYFCASTRTENQAPLFGEGTRLSVL.

Comment on this clone: Mouse names are used for the genes. The read halts 1 residue ahead of the CDR3 end, with the missing end drawn from the germline J gene. Additional DNA sequences in this sample encode the identical CDR3. V and J are TRBV31 and TRBJ1-2; a weak D match, TRBD1 (6 bases). This CDR3 is 12 amino acids long. The germline V and J ends were trimmed by 3 bases and 2 bases, with 7 bases remaining between them. Germline V gene lookup returns CDR1 GKSSPN and CDR2 SITVG. CDR3 DNA, as far as it was read: TGTGCCTGGAGCCAGGGGAACTCCGACTACACC. Its translation is CAWSQGNSDYT. The entire CDR3 protein reads CAWSQGNSDYTF.

A single count supports this clone. Gene names follow the mouse nomenclature. The read terminates 1 residue ahead of where the CDR3 ends, so the germline J gene completes it. The chain combines TRBV13-2 with TRBJ1-1, with TRBD1 matching 7 bases. V shed 0 bases, J shed 7 bases, and the junction held 0 bases outside the gene matches. Germline-derived CDR1 and CDR2 are NNHNN and SYGAGS (reference sequence). The CDR3 loop spans 12 amino acids. The part of the CDR3 DNA that was read is TGTGCCAGCGGTGATGACAGGGGAGAAGTCTTC. Translation: CASGDDRGEVF. The complete CDR3 protein is CASGDDRGEVFF.

On this clone: The listed genes are named as in mouse. The read terminates 1 residue ahead of where the CDR3 ends, so the germline J gene completes it. J is TRBJ1-3 and V is TRBV19; 7 bases agree with TRBD1. With V trimmed by 6 bases and J by 2 bases, 5 bases remained unmatched. The CDR3 runs to 14 residues. Germline loops: CDR1 FNHDT, CDR2 SITEND (reference sequence). The sequenced part of the CDR3 DNA is TGTGCCAGCACGGCAGGGGGGCCTGGAAATACGCTCTAT. Its translation: CASTAGGPGNTLY. The full CDR3 sequence reads CASTAGGPGNTLYF.